This T cell receptor beta chain came from a study of human T cells and chemical hapten exposure. Across the study: A roughly 2 cm by roughly 2 cm inner upper arm patch received 2% DPC for sensitization.

Remarks on this clonotype: Its antigen remains unknown.

Study findings and constraints: The formation of large CDR3 similarity clusters by expanded TCRs significantly exceeded that of controls. Following DPC sensitization, TCRs present above 1 in 1000 frequency showed no change.

Indicated time point: patch test 1, 2 weeks after DPC sensitization. Regarding treatment: therapeutic diphenylcyclopropenone sensitization with weekly scalp DPC. Participating donors were patients with alopecia, aged 18 to 70 years, considered appropriate candidates for DPC. One entry per CDR3 protein, called by TCRdb with MiXCR from the RACE reads. The table records about 120,000 distinct CDR3 sequences, roughly an eighth of them present only once. Trimming took 5 bases from V and 9 from J; bases not matched to a gene: 10. The CDR3 loop spans 15 amino acids. Germline V gene sequence: CDR1 SEHNR, CDR2 FQNEAQ (reference sequence).

The sample in question was whole blood, obtained in connection with sensitization to the hapten diphenylcyclopropenone (DPC). V and J are TRBV7-9 and TRBJ1-6, with TRBD1 identical over 7 bases. The origin of this receptor is a man aged 18 to 30 with alopecia areata. Some clones in this sample may be carry-over from other donors' samples. Written as DNA, the CDR3 is TGTGCCAGCAGCCGCGGGACAGATGAAGCTTCACCCCTCCACTTT. Translating it yields CASSRGTDEASPLHF.